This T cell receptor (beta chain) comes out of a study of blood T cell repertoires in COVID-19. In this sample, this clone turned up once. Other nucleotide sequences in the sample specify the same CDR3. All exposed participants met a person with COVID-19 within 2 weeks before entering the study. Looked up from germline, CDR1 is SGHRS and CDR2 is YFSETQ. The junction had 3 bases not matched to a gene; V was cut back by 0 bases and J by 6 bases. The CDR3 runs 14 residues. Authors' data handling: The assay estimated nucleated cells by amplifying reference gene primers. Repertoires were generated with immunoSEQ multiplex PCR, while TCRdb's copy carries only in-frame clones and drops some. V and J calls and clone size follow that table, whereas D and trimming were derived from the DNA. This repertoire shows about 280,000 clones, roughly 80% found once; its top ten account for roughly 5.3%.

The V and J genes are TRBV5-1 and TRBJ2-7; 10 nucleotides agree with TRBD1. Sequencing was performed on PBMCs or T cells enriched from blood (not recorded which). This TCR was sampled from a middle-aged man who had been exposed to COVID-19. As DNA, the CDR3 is TGCGCCAGCAGCTTGGGACAGGGGGCAAGCGAGCAGTACTTC. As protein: CASSLGQGASEQYF.